The 2 T cell receptor beta chains below come from one sample, sequenced in a study of control samples from healthy donors and cancer patients. Clones were read by immunoSEQ multiplex PCR, and TCRdb kept only the in-frame ones, dropping some. The table shows tens of thousands of clones, with 93% occurring only once. The source material was PBMCs. The receptors were gathered from a woman in her 50s with head and neck cancer.

The chain recombines TRBV18 with TRBJ1-1, with D tentatively TRBD1 (5 bases). Germline V gives CDR1 KGHSH, CDR2 LQKENI. The CDR3 consists of 15 residues. Trimming left V 2 bases short and J 1 base short, with 11 bases between. CDR3 amino acids: CASSPSIGGNTEAFF. In DNA, the CDR3 is TGTGCCAGCTCACCAAGCATTGGGGGGAACACTGAAGCTTTCTTT. Full variable domain (rest looked up from reference TRBV18 and TRBJ1-1): NAGVMQNPRHLVRRRGQEARLRCSPMKGHSHVYWYRQLPEEGLKFMVYLQKENIIDESGMPKERFSAEFPKEGPSILRIQQVVRGDSAAYFCASSPSIGGNTEAFFGQGTRLTVV.

The chain employs TRBV30 and TRBJ2-3; D is uncertain. The V end lost 3 bases, the J end lost 4 bases, and 11 bases lay between the germline ends. CDR3 size: 13 residues. From germline, CDR1 is GTSNPN and CDR2 SVGIG (reference sequence). In DNA form, the CDR3 reads TGTGCCTGGAGCGGGTTAAGATCAGATACGCAGTATTTT. Encoded protein: CAWSGLRSDTQYF. Variable domain in full (rest from reference TRBV30 and TRBJ2-3): SQTIHQWPATLVQPVGSPLSLECTVEGTSNPNLYWYRQAAGRGLQLLFYSVGIGQISSEVPQNLSASRPQDRQFILSSKKLLLSDSGFYLCAWSGLRSDTQYFGPGTRLTVL.